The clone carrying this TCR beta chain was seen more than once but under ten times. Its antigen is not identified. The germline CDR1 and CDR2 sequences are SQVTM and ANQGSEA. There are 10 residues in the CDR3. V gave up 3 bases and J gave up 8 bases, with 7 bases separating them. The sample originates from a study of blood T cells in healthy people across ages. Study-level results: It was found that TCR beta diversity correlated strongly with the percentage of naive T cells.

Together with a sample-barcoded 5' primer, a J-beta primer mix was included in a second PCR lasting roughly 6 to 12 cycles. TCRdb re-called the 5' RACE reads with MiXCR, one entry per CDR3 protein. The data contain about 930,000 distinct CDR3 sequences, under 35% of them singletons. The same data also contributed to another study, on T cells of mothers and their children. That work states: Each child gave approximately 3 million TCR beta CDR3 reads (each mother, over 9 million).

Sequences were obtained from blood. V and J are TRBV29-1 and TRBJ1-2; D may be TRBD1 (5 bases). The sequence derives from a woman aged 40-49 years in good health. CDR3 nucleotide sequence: TGCAGCGTTGAGCGGGGGGGCTACACCTTC. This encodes CSVERGGYTF.